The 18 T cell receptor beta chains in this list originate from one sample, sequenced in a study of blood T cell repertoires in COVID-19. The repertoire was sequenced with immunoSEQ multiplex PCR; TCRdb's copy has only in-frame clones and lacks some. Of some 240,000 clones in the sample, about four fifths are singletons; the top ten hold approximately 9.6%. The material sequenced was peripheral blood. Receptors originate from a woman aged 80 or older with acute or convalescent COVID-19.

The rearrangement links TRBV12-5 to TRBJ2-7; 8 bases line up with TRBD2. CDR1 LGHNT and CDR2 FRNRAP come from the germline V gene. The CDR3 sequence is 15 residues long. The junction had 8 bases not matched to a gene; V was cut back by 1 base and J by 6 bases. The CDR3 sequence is CASGLGAGVPSEQYF. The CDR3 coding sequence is TGTGCTAGTGGTTTGGGAGCGGGGGTCCCCTCCGAGCAGTACTTC.

The CDR3 region is CASSQWRGNWDTNTEAFF. As DNA, the CDR3 is TGTGCCAGCAGCCAATGGCGGGGGAACTGGGATACGAACACTGAAGCTTTCTTT. This chain links TRBV16 with TRBJ1-1; a weak D match, TRBD1 (5 bases). Germline loops: CDR1 KGHSY, CDR2 FQNENV. The germline V and J ends were trimmed by 1 base and 1 base, with 19 bases remaining between them. The CDR3 consists of 18 residues.

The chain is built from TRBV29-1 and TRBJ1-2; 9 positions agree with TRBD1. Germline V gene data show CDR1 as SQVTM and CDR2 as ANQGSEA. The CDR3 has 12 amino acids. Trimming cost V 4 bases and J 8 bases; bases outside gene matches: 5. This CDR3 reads CSVGDRARGYTF. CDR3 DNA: TGCAGCGTTGGGGACAGGGCACGCGGCTACACCTTC. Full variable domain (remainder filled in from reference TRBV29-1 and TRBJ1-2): SAVISQKPSRDICQRGTSLTIQCQVDSQVTMMFWYRQQPGQSLTLIATANQGSEATYESGFVIDKFPISRPNLTFSTLTVSNMSPEDSSIYLCSVGDRARGYTFGSGTRLTVV.

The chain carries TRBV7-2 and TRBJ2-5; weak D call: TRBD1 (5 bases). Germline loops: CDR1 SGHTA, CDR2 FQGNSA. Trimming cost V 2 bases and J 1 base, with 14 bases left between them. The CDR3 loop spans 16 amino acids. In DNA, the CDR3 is TGTGCCAGCAGCTTACTCCCTTCGACAGTCCAAGAGACCCAGTACTTC. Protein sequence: CASSLLPSTVQETQYF. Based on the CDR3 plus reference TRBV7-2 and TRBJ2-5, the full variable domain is GAGVSQSPSNKVTEKGKDVELRCDPISGHTALYWYRQSLGQGLEFLIYFQGNSAPDKSGLPSDRFSAERTGGSVSTLTIQRTQQEDSAVYLCASSLLPSTVQETQYFGPGTRLLVL.

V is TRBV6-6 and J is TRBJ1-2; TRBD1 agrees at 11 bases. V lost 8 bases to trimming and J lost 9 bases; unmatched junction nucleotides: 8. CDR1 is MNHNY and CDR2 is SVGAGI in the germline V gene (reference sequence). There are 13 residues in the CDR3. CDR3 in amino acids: CASDWTGGESYTF. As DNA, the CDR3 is TGTGCCAGCGATTGGACAGGGGGCGAGAGCTACACCTTC.

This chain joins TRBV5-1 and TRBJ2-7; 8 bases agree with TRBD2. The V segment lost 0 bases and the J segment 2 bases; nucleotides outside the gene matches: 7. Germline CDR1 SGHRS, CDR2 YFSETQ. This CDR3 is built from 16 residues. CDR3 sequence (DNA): TGCGCCAGCAGCTTGGCCAGTGGCGGGGGGACCTACGAGCAGTACTTC. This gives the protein CASSLASGGGTYEQYF.

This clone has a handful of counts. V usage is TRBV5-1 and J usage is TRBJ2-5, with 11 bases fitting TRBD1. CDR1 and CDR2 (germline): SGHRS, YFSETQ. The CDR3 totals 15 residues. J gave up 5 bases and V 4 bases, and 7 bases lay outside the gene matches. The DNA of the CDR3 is TGCGCCAGCAGCCGGGACAGGGGGAGAGGGGAGACCCAGTACTTC. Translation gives CASSRDRGRGETQYF.

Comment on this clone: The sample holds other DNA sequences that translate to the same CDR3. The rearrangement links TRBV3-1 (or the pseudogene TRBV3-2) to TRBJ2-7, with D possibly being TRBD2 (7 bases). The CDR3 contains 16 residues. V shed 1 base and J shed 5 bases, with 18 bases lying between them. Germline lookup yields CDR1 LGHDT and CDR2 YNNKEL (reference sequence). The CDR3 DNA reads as TGTGCCAGCAGCCAAGTAAGGGGACGGGGGGACAACGAGCAGTACTTC. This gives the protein CASSQVRGRGDNEQYF.

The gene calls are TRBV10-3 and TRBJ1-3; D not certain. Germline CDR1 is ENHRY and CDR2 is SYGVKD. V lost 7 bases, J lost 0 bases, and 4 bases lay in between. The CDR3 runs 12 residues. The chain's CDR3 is CAITSSGNTIYF. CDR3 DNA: TGTGCCATCACCAGCTCTGGAAACACCATATATTTT.

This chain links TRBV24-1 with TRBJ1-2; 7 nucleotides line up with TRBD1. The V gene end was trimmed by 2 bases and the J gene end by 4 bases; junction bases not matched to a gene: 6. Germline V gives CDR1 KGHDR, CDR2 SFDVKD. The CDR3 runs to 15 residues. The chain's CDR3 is CATSDSTGVPYGYTF. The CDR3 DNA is TGTGCCACCAGTGATTCCACAGGGGTTCCCTATGGCTACACCTTC.

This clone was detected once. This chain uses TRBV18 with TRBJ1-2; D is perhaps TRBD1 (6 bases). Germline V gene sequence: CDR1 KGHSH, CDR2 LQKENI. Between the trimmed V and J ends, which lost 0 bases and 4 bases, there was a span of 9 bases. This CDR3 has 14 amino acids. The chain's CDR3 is CASSPPGQTYGYTF. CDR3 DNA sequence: TGTGCCAGCTCACCACCTGGACAGACCTATGGCTACACCTTC.

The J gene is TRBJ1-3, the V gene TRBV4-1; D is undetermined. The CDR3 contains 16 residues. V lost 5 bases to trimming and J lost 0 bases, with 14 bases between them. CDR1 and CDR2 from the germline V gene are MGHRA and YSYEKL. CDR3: CASSNAGRTSGNTIYF. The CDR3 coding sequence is TGCGCCAGCAGCAACGCCGGGAGAACCTCTGGAAACACCATATATTTT.

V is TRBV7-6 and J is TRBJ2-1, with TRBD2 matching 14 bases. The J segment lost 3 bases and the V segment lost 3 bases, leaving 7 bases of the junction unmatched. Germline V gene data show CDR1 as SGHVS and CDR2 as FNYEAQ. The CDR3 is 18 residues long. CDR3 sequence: CASSFGGTSGGVYNEQFF. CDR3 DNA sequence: TGTGCCAGCAGCTTTGGTGGGACTAGCGGGGGTGTCTACAATGAGCAGTTCTTC.

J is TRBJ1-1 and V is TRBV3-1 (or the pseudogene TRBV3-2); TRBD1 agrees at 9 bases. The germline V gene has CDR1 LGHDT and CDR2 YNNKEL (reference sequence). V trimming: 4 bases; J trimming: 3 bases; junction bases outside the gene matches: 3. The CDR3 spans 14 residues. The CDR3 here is CASSRRQGDTEAFF. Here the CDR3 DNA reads TGTGCCAGCAGCCGCCGACAGGGGGACACTGAAGCTTTCTTT.

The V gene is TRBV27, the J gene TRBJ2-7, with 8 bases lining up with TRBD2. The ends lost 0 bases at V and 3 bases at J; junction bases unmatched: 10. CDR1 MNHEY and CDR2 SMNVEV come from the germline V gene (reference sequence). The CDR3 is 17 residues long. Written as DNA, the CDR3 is TGTGCCAGCAGTTTATCGATCGGGGGGGCAACTCTCTACGAGCAGTACTTC. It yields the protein CASSLSIGGATLYEQYF.

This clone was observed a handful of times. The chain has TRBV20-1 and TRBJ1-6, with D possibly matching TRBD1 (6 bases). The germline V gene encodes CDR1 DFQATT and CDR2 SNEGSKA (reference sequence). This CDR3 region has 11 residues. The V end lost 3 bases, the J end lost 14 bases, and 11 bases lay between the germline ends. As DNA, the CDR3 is TGCAGTGCTAGCACAGGGAGTTCCCTCCACTTT. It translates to CSASTGSSLHF.

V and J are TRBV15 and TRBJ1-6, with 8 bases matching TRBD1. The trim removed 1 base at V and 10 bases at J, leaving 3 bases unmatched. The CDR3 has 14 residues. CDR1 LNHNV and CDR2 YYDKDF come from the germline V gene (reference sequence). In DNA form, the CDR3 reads TGTGCCACCAGCAGAGGGACAGGGACATCACCCCTCCACTTT. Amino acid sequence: CATSRGTGTSPLHF.

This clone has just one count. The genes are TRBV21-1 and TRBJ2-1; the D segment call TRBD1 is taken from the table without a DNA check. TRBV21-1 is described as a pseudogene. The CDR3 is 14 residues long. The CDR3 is CASIVRDRASGQFF. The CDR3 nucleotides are TGTGCCAGCATAGTCCGGGACAGGGCTTCGGGGCAGTTCTTC.